The 25 T cell receptor beta chains below were found in one sample sequenced in a study of blood T cell repertoires in COVID-19. Sequenced by immunoSEQ multiplex PCR; TCRdb stores in-frame clones only, minus some. The sample shows 95,000 to 150,000 clones, just over 85% of them seen only once. Sequenced: peripheral blood. The receptors here all came from a woman in her forties or fifties with active or convalescent COVID-19.

The chain links TRBV28 to TRBJ2-3; D unclear. Trimming shortened V by 5 bases and J by 2 bases, and 8 bases separated the two germline ends. The germline V gene has CDR1 MDHEN and CDR2 SYDVKM. CDR3 length: 13 residues. The CDR3 DNA follows: TGTGCCAGCAGTCTACTCTACACAGATACGCAGTATTTT. Translated, it gives CASSLLYTDTQYF.

The chain couples TRBV20-1 to TRBJ1-2; D uncertain. CDR1 DFQATT and CDR2 SNEGSKA come from the germline V gene (reference sequence). V was shortened by 3 bases and J by 2 bases, with 7 bases between the two germline ends. The CDR3 spans 12 residues. The DNA of the CDR3 is TGCAGTGCTAGTGAGTCAAACTATGGCTACACCTTC. Its translation: CSASESNYGYTF.

V gene TRBV18 combines with J gene TRBJ2-7; D may be TRBD2 (5 bases). CDR1 is KGHSH, CDR2 LQKENI, per germline. CDR3 length equals 14 residues. The ends were cut back, 6 bases at V and 9 bases at J, with 21 bases in the middle. CDR3 DNA sequence: TGTGCCAGCTCCCGTCCGGGTGACTATGAGGGGCAGTACTTC. Amino acid sequence: CASSRPGDYEGQYF.

This clone was observed once. Other DNA sequences in this sample translate to the same CDR3. CDR3 DNA sequence: TGTGCCAGCAGTCTCTCACAGGGGTCGAATGAGCAGTTCTTC. It codes for CASSLSQGSNEQFF. The rearrangement uses TRBV28 and TRBJ2-1; 7 positions agree with TRBD1. The CDR3 sequence is 14 residues long. Germline CDR1 reads MDHEN; CDR2 reads SYDVKM. The junction had 8 bases not matched to a gene; V was cut back by 5 bases and J by 7 bases.

The rearrangement uses TRBV7-9 and TRBJ2-5, with D possibly being TRBD2 (6 bases). Germline V gene data show CDR1 as SEHNR and CDR2 as FQNEAQ (reference sequence). CDR3 size: 14 residues. Deletions cut 5 bases from V and 5 bases from J, with 15 bases between. CDR3 nucleotide sequence: TGTGCCAGCAGCCAAGGTCAGGGAGGTGAGACCCAGTACTTC. Translated, it gives CASSQGQGGETQYF.

In DNA, the CDR3 is TGTGCCAGCCGGCCAGGGGCACTCTCTGGGGCCAACGTCCTGACTTTC. This translates into CASRPGALSGANVLTF. This chain links TRBV5-4 with TRBJ2-6; maybe TRBD1 (6 bases). Germline loops: CDR1 SGHNT, CDR2 YYREEE (reference sequence). CDR3 length equals 16 residues. V dropped 7 bases and J dropped 0 bases, with 14 bases sitting between them.

The chain has TRBV30 and TRBJ2-1; D gene uncertain. V lost 3 bases and J lost 3, with 9 bases in between. Germline V gene data show CDR1 as GTSNPN and CDR2 as SVGIG (reference sequence). CDR3 length: 13 residues. The CDR3 is CAWSLLGYNEQFF. The CDR3 DNA reads as TGTGCCTGGAGCCTACTCGGCTACAATGAGCAGTTCTTC.

The rearrangement joins TRBV24-1 to TRBJ2-1, with D maybe TRBD2 (5 bases). The CDR3 spans 14 residues. Trimming took off 5 bases at V and 9 bases at J, with 16 bases between the two ends. Looked up from germline, CDR1 is KGHDR and CDR2 is SFDVKD. CDR3 loop: CATSVRGMVREQFF. CDR3 bases: TGTGCCACCAGTGTACGGGGTATGGTTCGTGAGCAGTTCTTC.

The chain links TRBV7-2 to TRBJ2-5, with 8 bases fitting TRBD2. CDR3 length equals 15 residues. Trimming took 5 bases from V and 5 from J; bases not matched to a gene: 10. The germline gives CDR1 SGHTA, CDR2 FQGNSA. The CDR3 protein is CASSREGGGRETQYF. The CDR3 DNA follows: TGTGCCAGCAGCCGGGAGGGGGGAGGTAGGGAGACCCAGTACTTC.

CDR3 coding DNA: TGTGCCAGCAGCCGAGCGATTGCGGGCGAGACCCAGTACTTC. Protein: CASSRAIAGETQYF. V usage is TRBV7-8 and J usage is TRBJ2-5; D possibly corresponds to TRBD2 (5 bases). The CDR3 has 14 residues. Germline assignment: CDR1 SGHVS and CDR2 FQNEAQ. V lost 5 bases to trimming and J lost 5 bases, with 15 bases between them.

The chain carries TRBV7-6 and TRBJ2-3, with 7 bases fitting TRBD1. The V gene end was trimmed by 5 bases and the J gene end by 4 bases; junction bases not matched to a gene: 6. The germline V gene has CDR1 SGHVS and CDR2 FNYEAQ. The CDR3 covers 14 residues. CDR3 DNA sequence: TGTGCCAGCAGCGCCCTACAGGGGTCAGATACGCAGTATTTT. It encodes CASSALQGSDTQYF. The full variable domain, with the rest looked up from reference TRBV7-6 and TRBJ2-3, is GAGVSQSPRYKVTKRGQDVALRCDPISGHVSLYWYRQALGQGPEFLTYFNYEAQQDKSGLPNDRFSAERPEGSISTLTIQRTEQRDSAMYRCASSALQGSDTQYFGPGTRLTVL.

V is TRBV7-9 and J is TRBJ2-4, with D tentatively TRBD2 (6 bases). The germline gives CDR1 SEHNR, CDR2 FQNEAQ (reference sequence). The V and J ends lost 2 bases and 10 bases respectively, with 18 bases between them. The CDR3 extends over 15 amino acids. The CDR3, as DNA: TGTGCCAGCAGCTTACCCTCGGAGGGGCCTCGAATTCAGTACTTC. Its translation: CASSLPSEGPRIQYF.

The chain links TRBV29-1 to TRBJ1-4; D might be TRBD1 (6 bases). From germline, CDR1 is SQVTM and CDR2 ANQGSEA. The CDR3 is made up of 15 amino acids. With 6 bases removed from V and 0 bases from J, the gap between germline ends came to 14 bases. The CDR3 loop reads CSVRAGTPTNEKLFF. In nucleotides, the CDR3 is TGCAGCGTGAGGGCAGGGACACCAACTAATGAAAAACTGTTTTTT.

V gene TRBV23-1 combines with J gene TRBJ2-3; 9 nucleotides match TRBD1. TRBV23-1 is flagged as an ORF with uncertain function. The CDR3 runs 17 residues. Trimming at V came to 3 bases and at J to 1 base, leaving 8 bases not matched to a gene. The CDR3 sequence is CASSHSTGGIGTDTQYF. The DNA of the CDR3 is TGCGCCAGCAGTCATTCGACAGGGGGTATTGGCACAGATACGCAGTATTTT.

For the CDR3, the DNA is TGTGCCACCAGTGTTAATATTAAGGAGACAGGGCGGACCGGGGAGCTGTTTTTT. It specifies CATSVNIKETGRTGELFF. The rearrangement joins TRBV24-1 to TRBJ2-2, with TRBD1 matching 7 bases. The junction had 16 bases not matched to a gene; V was cut back by 5 bases and J by 5 bases. The germline gives CDR1 KGHDR, CDR2 SFDVKD. This CDR3 contains 18 residues.

This rearrangement joins TRBV6-2 or TRBV6-3 to TRBJ2-1; a weak D match, TRBD2 (5 bases). CDR1 and CDR2 (germline): MNHEY, SVGEGT. The V and J ends lost 1 base and 6 bases respectively, with 13 bases between them. The length of the CDR3 is 15 residues. CDR3 sequence reads: CASSYLTLASNEQFF. The DNA for the CDR3 is TGTGCCAGCAGTTACTTGACGCTAGCAAGCAATGAGCAGTTCTTC.

The chain employs TRBV10-3 and TRBJ2-5; D may be TRBD1 (6 bases). The germline CDR1 and CDR2 sequences are ENHRY and SYGVKD. V lost 10 bases and J 4 bases, leaving 16 bases between the germline ends. The CDR3 has 13 amino acids. The CDR3 loop is CATGPRGRETQYF. In DNA, the CDR3 is TGTGCCACCGGGCCCAGGGGCCGAGAGACCCAGTACTTC.

The V call is TRBV12-5, the J call TRBJ2-1, with TRBD2 identical over 8 bases. CDR1 is LGHNT, CDR2 FRNRAP, per germline. The CDR3 consists of 15 residues. J was trimmed by 8 bases and V by 2 bases; bases with no gene match: 8. CDR3 amino acids: CASGLSGTRIDEQFF. The CDR3 DNA is TGTGCTAGTGGTTTGTCCGGGACTAGGATAGATGAGCAGTTCTTC.

In its sample, this clone was seen once. V and J are TRBV7-6 and TRBJ2-7; TRBD2 aligns across 8 bases. V lost 5 bases to trimming and J lost 2 bases; unmatched junction nucleotides: 8. Looked up from germline, CDR1 is SGHVS and CDR2 is FNYEAQ. The CDR3 runs 15 residues. The CDR3 DNA reads TGTGCCAGCAGCGCAGTCGGGGGGGTTACCTACGAGCAGTACTTC. This gives the protein CASSAVGGVTYEQYF.

This clone was observed once. This sequence joins TRBV19 and TRBJ2-5, with D perhaps matching TRBD1 (6 bases). Deletions cut 3 bases from V and 2 bases from J, with 7 bases between. The CDR3 loop spans 13 amino acids. Germline lookup yields CDR1 LNHDA and CDR2 SQIVND (reference sequence). In nucleotides, the CDR3 is TGTGCCAGTAGTATGGGGGCTCAAGAGACCCAGTACTTC. Its translation: CASSMGAQETQYF.

The chain combines TRBV25-1 with TRBJ2-1; perhaps TRBD1 as D (6 bases). The CDR3 has 15 residues. Trimming removed 6 bases from V and 4 bases from J, with 16 bases in between. Germline lookup yields CDR1 MGHDK and CDR2 SYGVNS. The CDR3 is CASSPRQVEYNEQFF. CDR3 nucleotides: TGTGCCAGCAGCCCACGACAGGTAGAATACAATGAGCAGTTCTTC.

The chain is built from TRBV28 and TRBJ2-3; 7 nucleotides align to TRBD1. This CDR3 contains 16 residues. Trimming at V came to 4 bases and at J to 3 bases, leaving 10 bases not matched to a gene. Germline V lookup: CDR1 MDHEN, CDR2 SYDVKM. CDR3 protein: CASSSRLGRGTDTQYF. The CDR3 DNA reads TGTGCCAGCAGTTCCAGGTTGGGCAGGGGGACAGATACGCAGTATTTT.

The chain is built from TRBV4-2 and TRBJ2-5; the D gene is possibly TRBD2 (5 bases). CDR1 and CDR2 (germline): LGHNA, YNFKEQ. CDR3 length equals 15 residues. Trimming pared 1 base from V and 3 bases from J, leaving 12 bases between. CDR3 loop: CASSQGTSGKETQYF. The DNA of the CDR3 is TGTGCCAGCAGCCAAGGTACTAGTGGGAAAGAGACCCAGTACTTC.

CDR3 sequence reads: CASSNLADRTDTQYF. For the CDR3, the DNA is TGTGCCAGCAGCAACCTAGCGGATCGCACAGATACGCAGTATTTT. The chain couples TRBV6-5 to TRBJ2-3; 7 bases map to TRBD2. This CDR3 has 15 residues. Unmatched junction bases numbered 7, after V lost 6 bases and J lost 1 base. Per the germline V gene, CDR1 is MNHEY and CDR2 is SVGAGI.

This rearrangement joins TRBV18 to TRBJ2-5; D is uncertain. CDR1 and CDR2 (germline): KGHSH, LQKENI. V lost 3 bases and J 1 base, leaving 9 bases between the germline ends. The CDR3 sequence is 14 residues long. Here the CDR3 DNA reads TGTGCCAGCTCACCCCAGGCGAGCCAAGAGACCCAGTACTTC. Its translation: CASSPQASQETQYF.